These T cell receptor beta chains were read from a single sample in a study of shared clonotypes between healthy human individuals. The data were produced by immunoSEQ multiplex PCR, yet TCRdb's version contains in-frame clones alone and is incomplete. Here the sample spans roughly 2.1 million clones, just over 90% being singletons. Sample: naive CD8+ T cells from PBMCs. These receptors came from a man between 18 and 29 years old in good health. Some clones in this sample may be carry-over from other donors' samples. The CDR3 runs from the conserved cysteine through the conserved F or W. D genes are given only for firm matches. The size entry is marked missing in some rows and otherwise reads once, few, many or a size class.

J gene,D gene,clone size,V gene,CDR3 protein,CDR3 DNA
TRBJ1-5,-,once,TRBV27,CASSFLTDSSPQHF,TGTGCCAGCAGTTTCTTAACGGACTCCTCGCCCCAGCATTTT
TRBJ1-4,-,-,TRBV7-2,CASSFPVRDLNEKLFF,TGTGCCAGCAGCTTCCCCGTTAGGGACCTTAATGAAAAACTGTTTTTT
TRBJ1-1,-,once,TRBV5-4,CASSFFRDTEAFF,TGTGCCAGCAGCTTTTTCAGGGACACTGAAGCTTTCTTT
TRBJ1-4,TRBD1,-,TRBV27,CASSPTGVNEKLFF,TGTGCCAGCAGTCCGACAGGGGTTAATGAAAAACTGTTTTTT
TRBJ2-7,TRBD1,once,TRBV5-5,CASSLGQGWSYEQYF,TGTGCCAGCAGCCTAGGACAGGGTTGGTCCTACGAGCAGTACTTC
TRBJ2-5,-,-,TRBV7-2,CASSLEVRAQYF,TGTGCCAGCAGCTTAGAAGTGAGGGCCCAGTACTTC
TRBJ1-1,-,-,TRBV7-9,CASSLNKFSGLNTEAFF,TGTGCCAGCAGCTTAAATAAGTTTTCAGGCTTGAACACTGAAGCTTTCTTT
TRBJ2-1,TRBD1,-,TRBV28,CASSPGQPHNEQFF,TGTGCCAGCAGCCCGGGACAGCCACACAATGAGCAGTTCTTC
TRBJ2-3,-,-,TRBV28,CASTDRSPGTDTQYF,TGTGCCAGCACCGACAGGTCTCCTGGCACAGATACGCAGTATTTT
TRBJ2-7,-,-,TRBV27,CASREPGYNYEQYF,TGTGCCAGCAGGGAACCAGGGTATAACTACGAGCAGTACTTC
TRBJ2-3,-,-,TRBV11-2,CASSLFPGGTDTQYF,TGTGCCAGCAGCTTGTTCCCAGGCGGGACAGATACGCAGTATTTT
TRBJ2-7,TRBD1,-,TRBV6-5,CASSYSRGPRSEQYF,TGTGCCAGCAGTTACTCCAGGGGGCCCCGTAGCGAGCAGTACTTC
TRBJ2-7,TRBD2,-,TRBV27,CASSLSQAGGQFEQYF,TGTGCCAGCAGTTTATCACAAGCGGGAGGACAATTCGAGCAGTACTTC
TRBJ1-4,-,-,TRBV28,CASSLYRATNEKLFF,TGTGCCAGCAGTTTATACAGGGCAACTAATGAAAAACTGTTTTTT
TRBJ2-2,TRBD1,-,TRBV9,CASSVSRQGEGAGELFF,TGTGCCAGCAGCGTCTCCCGACAGGGGGAGGGGGCCGGGGAGCTGTTTTTT
TRBJ2-7,TRBD2,-,TRBV28,CASSLFLFVAGGRPEQYF,TGTGCCAGCAGTTTATTTCTCTTCGTAGCGGGAGGGCGTCCCGAGCAGTACTTC
TRBJ1-3,-,-,TRBV28,CASTTMGWSLGNTIYF,TGTGCCAGCACCACAATGGGATGGTCGTTAGGAAACACCATATATTTT
TRBJ2-5,-,-,TRBV19,CASRQLLGETQYF,TGTGCCAGTAGGCAGCTTCTGGGGGAGACCCAGTACTTC
TRBJ2-5,-,-,TRBV5-1,CASSLAGIPQETQYF,TGCGCCAGCAGCTTGGCAGGAATCCCGCAGGAGACCCAGTACTTC
TRBJ2-7,-,-,TRBV5-4,CASSFQRIVEQYF,TGTGCCAGCAGCTTTCAAAGAATAGTGGAGCAGTACTTC
TRBJ1-1,-,-,TRBV9,CASSVGTVNTEAFF,TGTGCCAGCAGCGTAGGGACGGTGAACACTGAAGCTTTCTTT
TRBJ1-5,-,-,TRBV21-1,CANHLWGASDFQPQHF,TGTGCCAACCACCTATGGGGGGCCTCCGATTTTCAGCCCCAGCATTTT
TRBJ2-5,-,-,TRBV28,CASSLEDPRGETQYF,TGTGCCAGCAGTTTGGAGGACCCAAGGGGAGAGACCCAGTACTTC
TRBJ2-1,TRBD1,-,TRBV7-8,CASSFRDRGPDPYNEQFF,TGTGCCAGCAGCTTCCGGGACAGGGGGCCAGACCCTTACAATGAGCAGTTCTTC
TRBJ1-3,-,-,TRBV7-9,CASSLGYSESPGNTIYF,TGTGCCAGCAGCTTAGGGTATTCCGAATCCCCTGGAAACACCATATATTTT
TRBJ2-7,-,-,TRBV5-3,CARRRPVEGGIYEQYF,TGTGCCAGAAGGAGGCCCGTAGAGGGAGGAATTTACGAGCAGTACTTC
TRBJ1-5,-,few,TRBV19,CASSIERSSNQPQHF,TGTGCCAGTAGTATCGAGAGATCAAGCAATCAGCCCCAGCATTTT
TRBJ2-7,TRBD1,once,TRBV27,CASSTLDRGSPYEQYF,TGTGCCAGCAGTACATTGGACAGGGGGTCCCCCTACGAGCAGTACTTC
TRBJ2-1,-,-,TRBV6-6,CASSPYGTPTFF,TGTGCCAGCAGTCCCTACGGGACACCCACGTTCTTC